This T cell receptor beta chain appears in the sequencing data of a study of regulatory T cells in long-lasting Graves disease. Findings and limits, study-wide: Possibly, too few samples lowered accuracy.

The CDR3 consists of 14 residues. Trimming stripped 5 bases from V and 2 bases from J, with 12 bases between. Germline V gene sequence: CDR1 SEHNR, CDR2 FQNEAQ (reference sequence). The TCR beta library used iRepertoire HTBI primers with Arm-PCR amplification of CDR3. In TCRdb, the multiplex PCR reads were re-called with MiXCR into one record per CDR3 protein. Of around 420,000 distinct CDR3 sequences in the sample, 15% were seen once. This clonotype was seen ten or more times. Its specificity is unknown. The time point was: newly diagnosed GD, antithyroid drugs for less than 3 months. Generation of the TCR library employed RNA extracted from PBMCs.

This chain uses TRBV7-9 with TRBJ2-5; D remains ambiguous. The specimen comprised peripheral blood mononuclear cells (PBMCs), sampled at new diagnosis, from a patient treated with antithyroid drugs. The receptor's source is a female donor with Graves disease. The CDR3 spells CASSLLGRQETQYF. The CDR3 DNA sequence: TGTGCCAGCAGCCTCCTGGGCAGACAAGAGACCCAGTACTTC.